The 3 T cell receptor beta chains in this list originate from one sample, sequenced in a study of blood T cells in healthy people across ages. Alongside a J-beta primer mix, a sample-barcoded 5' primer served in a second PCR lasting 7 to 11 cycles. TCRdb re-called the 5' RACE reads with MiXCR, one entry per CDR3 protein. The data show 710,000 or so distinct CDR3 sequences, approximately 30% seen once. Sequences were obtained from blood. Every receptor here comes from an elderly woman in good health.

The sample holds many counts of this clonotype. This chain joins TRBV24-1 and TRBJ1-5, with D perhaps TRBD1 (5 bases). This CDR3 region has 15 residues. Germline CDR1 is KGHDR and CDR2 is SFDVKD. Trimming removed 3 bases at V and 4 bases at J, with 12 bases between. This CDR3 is CATSDGRGPNQPQHF. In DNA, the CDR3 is TGTGCCACCAGTGATGGAAGGGGCCCGAATCAGCCCCAGCATTTT.

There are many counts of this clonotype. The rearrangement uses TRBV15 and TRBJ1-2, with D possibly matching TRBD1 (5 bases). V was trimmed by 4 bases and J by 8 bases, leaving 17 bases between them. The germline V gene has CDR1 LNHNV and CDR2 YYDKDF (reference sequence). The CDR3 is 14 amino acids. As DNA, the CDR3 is TGTGCCACCAGCATACCGGGGCCTGGAGAGGGCTACACCTTC. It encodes CATSIPGPGEGYTF.

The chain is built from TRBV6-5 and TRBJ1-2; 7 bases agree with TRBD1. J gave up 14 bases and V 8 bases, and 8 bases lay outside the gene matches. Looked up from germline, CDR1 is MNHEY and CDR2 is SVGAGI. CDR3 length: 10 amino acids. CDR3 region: CASGGQKKTF. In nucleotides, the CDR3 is TGTGCCAGCGGGGGACAGAAAAAGACCTTC.